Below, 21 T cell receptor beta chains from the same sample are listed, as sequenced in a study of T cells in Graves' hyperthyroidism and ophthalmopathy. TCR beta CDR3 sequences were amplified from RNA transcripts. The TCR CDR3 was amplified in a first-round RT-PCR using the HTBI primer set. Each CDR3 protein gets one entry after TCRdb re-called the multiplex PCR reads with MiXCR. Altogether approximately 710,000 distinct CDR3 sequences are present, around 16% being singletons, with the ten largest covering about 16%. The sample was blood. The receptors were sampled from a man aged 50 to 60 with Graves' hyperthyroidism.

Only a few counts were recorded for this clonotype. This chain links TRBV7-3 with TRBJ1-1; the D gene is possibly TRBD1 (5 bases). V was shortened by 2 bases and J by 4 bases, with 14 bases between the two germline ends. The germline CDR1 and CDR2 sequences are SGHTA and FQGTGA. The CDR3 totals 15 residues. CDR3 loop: CASSLDGGGITEAFF. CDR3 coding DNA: TGTGCCAGCAGCTTAGACGGGGGGGGAATCACTGAAGCTTTCTTT.

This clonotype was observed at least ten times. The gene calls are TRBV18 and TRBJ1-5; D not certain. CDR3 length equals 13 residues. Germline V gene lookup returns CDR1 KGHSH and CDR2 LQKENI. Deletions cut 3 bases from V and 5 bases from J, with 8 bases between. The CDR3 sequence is CASSPGDHQPQHF. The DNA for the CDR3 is TGTGCCAGCTCACCTGGGGATCATCAGCCCCAGCATTTT.

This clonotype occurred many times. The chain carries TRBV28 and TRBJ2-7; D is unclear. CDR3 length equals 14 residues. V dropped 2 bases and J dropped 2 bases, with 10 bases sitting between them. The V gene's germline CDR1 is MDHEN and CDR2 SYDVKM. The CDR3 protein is CASSLILSPYEQYF. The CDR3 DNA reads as TGTGCCAGCAGTTTAATCCTAAGTCCCTACGAGCAGTACTTC. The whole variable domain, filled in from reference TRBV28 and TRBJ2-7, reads DVKVTQSSRYLVKRTGEKVFLECVQDMDHENMFWYRQDPGLGLRLIYFSYDVKMKEKGDIPEGYSVSREKKERFSLILESASTNQTSMYLCASSLILSPYEQYFGPGTRLTVT.

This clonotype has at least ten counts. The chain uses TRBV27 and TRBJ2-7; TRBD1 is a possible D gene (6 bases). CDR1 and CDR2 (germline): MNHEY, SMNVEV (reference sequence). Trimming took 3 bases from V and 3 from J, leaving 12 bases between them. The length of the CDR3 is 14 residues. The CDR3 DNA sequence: TGTGCCAGCAGTTTCCTGGGACACCACTACGAGCAGTACTTC. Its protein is CASSFLGHHYEQYF.

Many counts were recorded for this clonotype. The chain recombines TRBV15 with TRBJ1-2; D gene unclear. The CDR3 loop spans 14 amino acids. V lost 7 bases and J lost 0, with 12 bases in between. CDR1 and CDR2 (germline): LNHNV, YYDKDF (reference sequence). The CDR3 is CATTGSQANYGYTF. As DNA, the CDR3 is TGTGCCACCACAGGCAGTCAAGCTAACTATGGCTACACCTTC.

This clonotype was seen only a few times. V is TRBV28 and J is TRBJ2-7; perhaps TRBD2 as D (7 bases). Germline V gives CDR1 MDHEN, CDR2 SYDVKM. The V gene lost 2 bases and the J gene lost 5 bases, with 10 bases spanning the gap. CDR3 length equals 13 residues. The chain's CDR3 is CASSLGGANEQYF. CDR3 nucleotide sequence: TGTGCCAGCAGTTTAGGGGGGGCGAACGAGCAGTACTTC.

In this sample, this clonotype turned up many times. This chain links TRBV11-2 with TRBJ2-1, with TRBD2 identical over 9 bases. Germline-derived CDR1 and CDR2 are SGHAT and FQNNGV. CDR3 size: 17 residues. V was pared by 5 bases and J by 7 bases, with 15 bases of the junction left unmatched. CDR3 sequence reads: CASSHGGRAFDGNEQFF. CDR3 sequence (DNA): TGTGCCAGCAGCCACGGCGGGAGGGCCTTTGATGGGAATGAGCAGTTCTTC.

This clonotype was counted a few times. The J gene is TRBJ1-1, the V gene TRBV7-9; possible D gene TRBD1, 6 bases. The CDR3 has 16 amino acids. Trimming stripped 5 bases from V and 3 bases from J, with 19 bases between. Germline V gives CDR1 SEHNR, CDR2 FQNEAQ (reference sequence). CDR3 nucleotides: TGTGCCAGCAGCCTAATTATCCTCTCAGGGGACACTGAAGCTTTCTTT. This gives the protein CASSLIILSGDTEAFF.

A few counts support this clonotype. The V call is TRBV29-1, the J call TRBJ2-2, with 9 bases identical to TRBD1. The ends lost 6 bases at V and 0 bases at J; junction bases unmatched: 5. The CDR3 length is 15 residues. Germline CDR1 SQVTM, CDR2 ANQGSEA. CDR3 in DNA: TGCAGCGTAGGGACAGGGATAACGAACACCGGGGAGCTGTTTTTT. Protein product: CSVGTGITNTGELFF.

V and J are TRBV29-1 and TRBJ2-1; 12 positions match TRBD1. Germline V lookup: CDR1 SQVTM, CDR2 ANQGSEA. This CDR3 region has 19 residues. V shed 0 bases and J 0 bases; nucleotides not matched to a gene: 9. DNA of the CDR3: TGCAGCGTTGAAGATTGGGACAGGGGGCCTGAAAGCTCCTACAATGAGCAGTTCTTC. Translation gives CSVEDWDRGPESSYNEQFF.

CDR3 amino acids: CAWEGGGTEAFF. CDR3 coding DNA: TGTGCCTGGGAGGGGGGAGGTACTGAAGCTTTCTTT. The J gene is TRBJ1-1, the V gene TRBV30; possibly TRBD1 for D (6 bases). CDR3 length: 12 amino acids. Germline values: CDR1 GTSNPN, CDR2 SVGIG (reference sequence). With 5 bases removed from V and 5 bases from J, the gap between germline ends came to 12 bases.

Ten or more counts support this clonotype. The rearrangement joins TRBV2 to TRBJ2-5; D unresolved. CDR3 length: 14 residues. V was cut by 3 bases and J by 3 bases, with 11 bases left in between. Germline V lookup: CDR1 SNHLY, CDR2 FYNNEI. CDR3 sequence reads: CASSETPQEETQYF. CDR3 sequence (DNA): TGTGCCAGCAGTGAGACACCCCAGGAAGAGACCCAGTACTTC.

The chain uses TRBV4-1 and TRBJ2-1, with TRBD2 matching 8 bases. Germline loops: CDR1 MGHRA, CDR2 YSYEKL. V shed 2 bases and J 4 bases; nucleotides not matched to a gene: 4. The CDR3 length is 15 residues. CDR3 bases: TGCGCCAGCAGCCAACCGACTAGCGCATACAATGAGCAGTTCTTC. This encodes CASSQPTSAYNEQFF.

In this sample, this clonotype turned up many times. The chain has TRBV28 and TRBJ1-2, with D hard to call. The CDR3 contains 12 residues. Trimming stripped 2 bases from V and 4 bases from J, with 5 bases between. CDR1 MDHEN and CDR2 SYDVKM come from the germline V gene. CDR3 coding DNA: TGTGCCAGCAGTTTAACGGGCTATGGCTACACCTTC. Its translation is CASSLTGYGYTF.

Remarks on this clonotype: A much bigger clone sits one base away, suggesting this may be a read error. CDR3 in amino acids: CAPPKGTNTEAFF. The CDR3 coding sequence is TGTGCCCCCCCAAAGGGGACGAACACTGAAGCTTTCTTT. The V call is TRBV24-1, the J call TRBJ1-1, with TRBD1 as a possible D gene (5 bases). Trimming took 12 bases from V and 1 from J, leaving 14 bases between them. This CDR3 is 13 amino acids long. The V gene's germline CDR1 is KGHDR and CDR2 SFDVKD.

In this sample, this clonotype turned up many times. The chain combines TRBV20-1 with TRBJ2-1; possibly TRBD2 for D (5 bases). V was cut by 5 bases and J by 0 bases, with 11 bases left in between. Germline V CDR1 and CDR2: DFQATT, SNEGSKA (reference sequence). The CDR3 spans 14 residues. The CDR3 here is CSAFSGSSYNEQFF. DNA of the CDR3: TGCAGTGCTTTCAGCGGTAGCTCCTACAATGAGCAGTTCTTC.

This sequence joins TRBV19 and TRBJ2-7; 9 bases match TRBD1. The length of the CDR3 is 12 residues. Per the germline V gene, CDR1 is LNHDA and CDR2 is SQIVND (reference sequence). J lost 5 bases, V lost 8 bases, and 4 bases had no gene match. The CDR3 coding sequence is TGTGCCAGTGGGGACAGGGTCCACGAGCAGTACTTC. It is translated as CASGDRVHEQYF.

The CDR3 region is CASIRGYSNTGELFF. The DNA for the CDR3 is TGTGCCAGTATCAGGGGCTATTCGAACACCGGGGAGCTGTTTTTT. The rearrangement uses TRBV19 and TRBJ2-2; D possibly corresponds to TRBD1 (6 bases). CDR1 is LNHDA and CDR2 is SQIVND in the germline V gene (reference sequence). V was shortened by 7 bases and J by 0 bases, with 12 bases between the two germline ends. The CDR3 totals 15 residues. Looking up the rest from reference TRBV19 and TRBJ2-2 gives the full variable domain: DGGITQSPKYLFRKEGQNVTLSCEQNLNHDAMYWYRQDPGQGLRLIYYSQIVNDFQKGDIAEGYSVSREKKESFPLTVTSAQKNPTAFYLCASIRGYSNTGELFFGEGSRLTVL.

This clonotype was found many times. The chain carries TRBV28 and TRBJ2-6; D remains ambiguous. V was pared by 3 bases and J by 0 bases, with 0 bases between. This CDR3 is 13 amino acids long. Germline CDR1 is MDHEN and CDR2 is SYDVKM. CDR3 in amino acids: CASSFSGANVLTF. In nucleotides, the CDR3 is TGTGCCAGCAGTTTCTCTGGGGCCAACGTCCTGACTTTC.

CDR3 amino acids: CASSFARLAGGPDTDTQYF. In nucleotides, the CDR3 is TGTGCCAGCAGTTTCGCCCGACTAGCGGGAGGGCCGGACACAGATACGCAGTATTTT. The gene calls are TRBV28 and TRBJ2-3; TRBD2 agrees at 14 bases. V gave up 3 bases and J gave up 2 bases; unmatched junction bases: 10. Germline lookup yields CDR1 MDHEN and CDR2 SYDVKM. This CDR3 contains 19 residues. The full variable domain, in which reference TRBV28 and TRBJ2-3 provide the parts outside the CDR3, is DVKVTQSSRYLVKRTGEKVFLECVQDMDHENMFWYRQDPGLGLRLIYFSYDVKMKEKGDIPEGYSVSREKKERFSLILESASTNQTSMYLCASSFARLAGGPDTDTQYFGPGTRLTVL.

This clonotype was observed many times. CDR3 loop: CASSIVAGDQPQHF. In DNA form, the CDR3 reads TGTGCCAGTAGTATAGTTGCAGGAGATCAGCCCCAGCATTTT. V usage is TRBV19 and J usage is TRBJ1-5; D is unclear. The CDR3 length is 14 residues. Germline V gives CDR1 LNHDA, CDR2 SQIVND (reference sequence). The V end was cut by 1 base, the J end by 5 bases, with 9 bases between.